This TCR beta chain comes out of a study of patients and donors after allogeneic stem cell transplantation. This CDR3 is 17 amino acids long. V was clipped by 4 bases and J by 0 bases, with 17 bases between them. Germline-derived CDR1 and CDR2 are SGDLS and YYNGEE. TCRdb re-called the RT-PCR reads with MiXCR, one entry per CDR3 protein. Of about 230,000 distinct CDR3 sequences in the sample, approximately 14% are singletons; the top ten hold approximately 10%. This clonotype was counted a few times. This receptor was taken from a human donor who was either an allogeneic HSCT recipient or a stem cell or donor lymphocyte infusion donor (not recorded which). It is not recorded whose cells these are; they may come from a transplant donor. This chain connects TRBV9 to TRBJ2-1, with D possibly TRBD1 on 5 matching bases. Sequencing used blood, either unsorted or a sorted T cell fraction (not recorded which). Here the CDR3 reads CASSSQGGGSSYNEQFF. The CDR3, as DNA: TGTGCCAGCAGCTCTCAGGGCGGCGGAAGCTCCTACAATGAGCAGTTCTTC.